Below, 24 T cell receptor beta chains from the same sample are listed, as sequenced in a study of TIL therapy for anti-PD-1-resistant metastatic lung cancer. Sequencing used immunoSEQ v3. Clones were sequenced by immunoSEQ multiplex PCR, and TCRdb holds only the in-frame ones, with some missing. The profile covers 60,000 or so clones, with 55% to 70% appearing a single time and around 6.1% taken by the ten largest. Regarding time point: pre-treatment sample, taken before nivolumab and TIL therapy. The sequenced sample was blood, obtained at baseline. These receptor sequences come from a person between 25 and 80 years old with non-small cell lung cancer.

The chain employs TRBV6-1 and TRBJ1-5; TRBD1 might be the D (6 bases). V was trimmed by 2 bases and J by 5 bases, leaving 25 bases between them. The CDR3 is 19 amino acids. Germline assignment: CDR1 MNHNS and CDR2 SASEGT. In DNA, the CDR3 is TGTGCCAGCAGTGAACGTTTTAGGATGTACTCAGGGGTTGATCAGCCCCAGCATTTT. It codes for CASSERFRMYSGVDQPQHF.

Only a few counts were recorded for this clone. The genes are TRBV28 and TRBJ1-3; D is undetermined. CDR3 length: 15 residues. Germline V gene data show CDR1 as MDHEN and CDR2 as SYDVKM. The V and J ends lost 8 bases and 0 bases respectively, with 14 bases between them. This CDR3 reads CASLDGRSSGNTIYF. CDR3 nucleotides: TGTGCCAGCCTTGACGGCCGTAGCTCTGGAAACACCATATATTTT.

The chain carries TRBV18 and TRBJ2-3; D unresolved. The CDR3 runs to 12 residues. The V and J ends lost 1 base and 5 bases respectively, with 4 bases between them. In germline, CDR1 is KGHSH, CDR2 LQKENI. This CDR3 is CASSPLGDTQYF. The CDR3 DNA reads as TGTGCCAGCTCACCACTGGGAGATACGCAGTATTTT.

The chain uses TRBV2 and TRBJ1-5; D possibly corresponds to TRBD1 (5 bases). Germline CDR1 is SNHLY and CDR2 is FYNNEI. This CDR3 is built from 17 residues. Trimming removed 1 base at V and 4 bases at J, with 17 bases between. The CDR3 DNA is TGTGCCAGCAGTGAAGTCTACACCGGGACGGGAAATCAGCCCCAGCATTTT. This codes for CASSEVYTGTGNQPQHF.

The rearrangement joins TRBV18 to TRBJ1-1; D remains unclear. CDR1 is KGHSH and CDR2 is LQKENI in the germline V gene. Trimming shortened V by 3 bases and J by 6 bases, and 8 bases separated the two germline ends. This CDR3 spans 12 amino acids. The CDR3 spells CASSPSTAEAFF. The CDR3 DNA reads TGTGCCAGCTCACCCTCCACAGCTGAAGCTTTCTTT.

The chain has TRBV15 and TRBJ2-7, with TRBD1 matching 9 bases. This CDR3 contains 15 residues. V shed 1 base and J 4 bases; nucleotides not matched to a gene: 5. Germline V lookup: CDR1 LNHNV, CDR2 YYDKDF (reference sequence). The DNA for the CDR3 is TGTGCCACCAGCAGAGGGGGGACAGGGCCATACGAGCAGTACTTC. This gives the protein CATSRGGTGPYEQYF. Looking up the rest from reference TRBV15 and TRBJ2-7 gives the full variable domain: DAMVIQNPRYQVTQFGKPVTLSCSQTLNHNVMYWYQQKSSQAPKLLFHYYDKDFNNEADTPDNFQSRRPNTSFCFLDIRSPGLGDTAMYLCATSRGGTGPYEQYFGPGTRLTVT.

V gene TRBV11-3 combines with J gene TRBJ2-3; D is perhaps TRBD2 (6 bases). Germline CDR1 SGHNT, CDR2 YENEEA. Deletions cut 7 bases from V and 4 bases from J, with 9 bases between. The CDR3 sequence is 12 residues long. The CDR3 loop is CASTREADTQYF. CDR3 sequence (DNA): TGTGCCAGCACCAGGGAGGCAGATACGCAGTATTTT.

This rearrangement joins TRBV11-2 to TRBJ1-6; tentatively, D is TRBD1 (5 bases). This CDR3 has 12 amino acids. Per germline, CDR1 SGHAT and CDR2 FQNNGV. Deletions cut 5 bases from V and 14 bases from J, with 13 bases between. This CDR3 reads CASSTLGGSLHF. Here the CDR3 DNA reads TGTGCCAGCAGCACCTTGGGGGGGTCCCTCCACTTT.

The gene calls are TRBV6-6 and TRBJ2-5, with D perhaps matching TRBD2 (6 bases). The germline V gene has CDR1 MNHNY and CDR2 SVGAGI (reference sequence). The CDR3 has 15 amino acids. V was cut by 7 bases and J by 3 bases, with 18 bases left in between. CDR3 DNA sequence: TGTGCCAGCAATAACCACGGCGGGGAGAAAGAGACCCAGTACTTC. Protein product: CASNNHGGEKETQYF.

The chain has TRBV7-9 and TRBJ2-1; D might be TRBD1 (5 bases). There are 14 residues in the CDR3. CDR1 SEHNR and CDR2 FQNEAQ come from the germline V gene (reference sequence). Trimming pared 3 bases from V and 8 bases from J, leaving 14 bases between. The DNA of the CDR3 is TGTGCCAGCAGCTTGTGGGGCCCCCGCGATGAGCAGTTCTTC. Translated: CASSLWGPRDEQFF. Full variable domain (outside the CDR3, taken from reference TRBV7-9 and TRBJ2-1): DTGVSQNPRHKITKRGQNVTFRCDPISEHNRLYWYRQTLGQGPEFLTYFQNEAQLEKSRLLSDRFSAERPKGSFSTLEIQRTEQGDSAMYLCASSLWGPRDEQFFGPGTRLTVL.

CDR3 DNA: TGTGCCAGCAGCTTAGATTTTTCAGGGGAGCTGTTTTTT. It codes for CASSLDFSGELFF. The chain couples TRBV11-3 to TRBJ2-2, with D hard to call. V was trimmed by 0 bases and J by 8 bases, leaving 7 bases between them. Germline V gene sequence: CDR1 SGHNT, CDR2 YENEEA. CDR3 length equals 13 residues.

This clone was counted once. The V call is TRBV19, the J call TRBJ1-2; 8 positions agree with TRBD1. This CDR3 contains 15 residues. Unmatched junction bases numbered 13, after V lost 6 bases and J lost 7 bases. Germline V lookup: CDR1 LNHDA, CDR2 SQIVND (reference sequence). CDR3 in DNA: TGTGCCAGTAGCACAACCCGGACAGGGTGGAGTGGCTACACCTTC. It is translated as CASSTTRTGWSGYTF. Together with reference TRBV19 and TRBJ1-2, the CDR3 gives the full variable domain: DGGITQSPKYLFRKEGQNVTLSCEQNLNHDAMYWYRQDPGQGLRLIYYSQIVNDFQKGDIAEGYSVSREKKESFPLTVTSAQKNPTAFYLCASSTTRTGWSGYTFGSGTRLTVV.

The chain employs TRBV6-5 and TRBJ1-2; tentative D call: TRBD1 (5 bases). This CDR3 comprises 16 residues. V was pared by 2 bases and J by 0 bases, with 13 bases between. The germline gives CDR1 MNHEY, CDR2 SVGAGI. CDR3 in amino acids: CASSYGITTANYGYTF. The CDR3 DNA sequence: TGTGCCAGCAGTTACGGGATTACGACAGCTAACTATGGCTACACCTTC.

The CDR3 DNA reads TGTGCCAGCCAGAGGGGGGGGCTGAAGGACGAGCAGTACTTC. Protein: CASQRGGLKDEQYF. The gene calls are TRBV28 and TRBJ2-7; tentatively, D is TRBD2 (7 bases). CDR3 length equals 14 residues. Germline V gene sequence: CDR1 MDHEN, CDR2 SYDVKM. Trimming took off 8 bases at V and 5 bases at J, with 19 bases between the two ends. Variable domain in full (rest from reference TRBV28 and TRBJ2-7): DVKVTQSSRYLVKRTGEKVFLECVQDMDHENMFWYRQDPGLGLRLIYFSYDVKMKEKGDIPEGYSVSREKKERFSLILESASTNQTSMYLCASQRGGLKDEQYFGPGTRLTVT.

This clone was found once. This sequence joins TRBV5-1 and TRBJ1-5; D is ambiguous. The CDR3 is 13 amino acids. Per the germline V gene, CDR1 is SGHRS and CDR2 is YFSETQ. V was cut by 0 bases and J by 4 bases, with 5 bases left in between. The chain's CDR3 is CASSLDSNQPQHF. Here the CDR3 DNA reads TGCGCCAGCAGCTTGGACAGTAATCAGCCCCAGCATTTT.

The genes are TRBV9 and TRBJ2-7, with 7 bases that match TRBD2. The V and J ends lost 1 base and 2 bases, in that order; junction bases with no gene match: 6. The CDR3 is made up of 15 amino acids. CDR1 is SGDLS and CDR2 is YYNGEE in the germline V gene. The CDR3 loop reads CASSVLRETPYEQYF. Written as DNA, the CDR3 is TGTGCCAGCAGCGTATTGCGGGAGACCCCCTACGAGCAGTACTTC. The whole variable domain, filled in from reference TRBV9 and TRBJ2-7, reads DSGVTQTPKHLITATGQRVTLRCSPRSGDLSVYWYQQSLDQGLQFLIQYYNGEERAKGNILERFSAQQFPDLHSELNLSSLELGDSALYFCASSVLRETPYEQYFGPGTRLTVT.

The chain joins TRBV19 to TRBJ1-2, with D hard to call. The V gene's germline CDR1 is LNHDA and CDR2 SQIVND (reference sequence). The CDR3 contains 12 residues. Trimming stripped 5 bases from V and 7 bases from J, with 11 bases between. The CDR3 reads CASSRRKGGYTF. CDR3 nucleotides: TGTGCCAGTAGTCGCCGGAAGGGTGGCTACACCTTC.

V usage is TRBV5-5 and J usage is TRBJ1-3; tentative D call: TRBD1 (6 bases). Germline CDR1 SGHKS, CDR2 YYEKEE (reference sequence). Trimming removed 4 bases from V and 7 bases from J, with 9 bases in between. The CDR3 spans 12 residues. For the CDR3, the DNA is TGTGCCAGCAGCACGGACAGTAACACCATATATTTT. Its protein is CASSTDSNTIYF.

The rearrangement joins TRBV27 to TRBJ2-1, with 7 nucleotides matching TRBD2. V shed 7 bases, J shed 2 bases, and the junction held 20 bases outside the gene matches. The CDR3 has 19 residues. CDR1 and CDR2 from the germline V gene are MNHEY and SMNVEV (reference sequence). In DNA form, the CDR3 reads TGTGCCAGCATCTTATATCCCCCCCAAAGCGGGGACCCCTACAATGAGCAGTTCTTC. Residues: CASILYPPQSGDPYNEQFF.

The chain couples TRBV6-4 to TRBJ1-5; D is unclear. Looked up from germline, CDR1 is MRHNA and CDR2 is SNTAGT. The V and J ends lost 6 bases and 1 base respectively, with 19 bases between them. The CDR3 extends over 17 amino acids. The CDR3 loop reads CASRAPSTVRSNQPQHF. For the CDR3, the DNA is TGTGCCAGCAGGGCCCCGAGTACAGTCCGGAGCAATCAGCCCCAGCATTTT.

The V gene is TRBV7-8, the J gene TRBJ1-2; 12 nucleotides line up with TRBD1. The germline V gene encodes CDR1 SGHVS and CDR2 FQNEAQ. The V segment lost 2 bases and the J segment 3 bases; nucleotides outside the gene matches: 7. The CDR3 sequence is 17 residues long. The CDR3 spells CASSLTPGQGAHYGYTF. The CDR3 nucleotides read TGTGCCAGCAGCTTAACCCCGGGACAGGGGGCTCACTATGGCTACACCTTC. Drawing the rest from reference TRBV7-8 and TRBJ1-2, the complete variable domain is GAGVSQSPRYKVAKRGQDVALRCDPISGHVSLFWYQQALGQGPEFLTYFQNEAQLDKSGLPSDRFFAERPEGSVSTLKIQRTQQEDSAVYLCASSLTPGQGAHYGYTFGSGTRLTVV.

V is TRBV14 and J is TRBJ2-2; D gene unclear. CDR3 length equals 14 residues. Germline CDR1 and CDR2: SGHDN and FVKESK. Trimming left V 4 bases short and J 7 bases short, with 13 bases between. The CDR3 sequence is CASSPDPNGGELFF. In DNA form, the CDR3 reads TGTGCCAGCAGCCCCGACCCGAACGGCGGGGAGCTGTTTTTT. The full variable domain, with the rest looked up from reference TRBV14 and TRBJ2-2, is EAGVTQFPSHSVIEKGQTVTLRCDPISGHDNLYWYRRVMGKEIKFLLHFVKESKQDESGMPNNRFLAERTGGTYSTLKVQPAELEDSGVYFCASSPDPNGGELFFGEGSRLTVL.

This clone was detected only a few times. V gene TRBV7-9 combines with J gene TRBJ2-6; tentative D call: TRBD1 (5 bases). Trimming took 5 bases from V and 0 from J, leaving 14 bases between them. Per germline, CDR1 SEHNR and CDR2 FQNEAQ (reference sequence). The CDR3 length is 17 residues. As DNA, the CDR3 is TGTGCCAGCAGCGGAAGGACACCCCGCTCTGGGGCCAACGTCCTGACTTTC. This gives the protein CASSGRTPRSGANVLTF.

The gene calls are TRBV4-1 and TRBJ2-2, with D unresolved. The germline CDR1 and CDR2 sequences are MGHRA and YSYEKL. The CDR3 length is 18 residues. Trimming took 0 bases from V and 2 from J, leaving 16 bases between them. The CDR3 sequence is CASSQDPSRAANTGELFF. CDR3 in DNA: TGCGCCAGCAGCCAAGATCCATCTCGGGCTGCCAACACCGGGGAGCTGTTTTTT.